This T cell receptor beta chain stems from a study of blood T cell repertoires in COVID-19. CDR1 is MGHDK, CDR2 SYGVNS, per germline. V was pared by 8 bases and J by 0 bases, with 11 bases between. The CDR3 sequence is 14 residues long. The data were produced by immunoSEQ multiplex PCR, yet TCRdb's version contains in-frame clones alone and is incomplete. The data contain about 180,000 clones, approximately 85% of them singletons. The sample comprised PBMCs or T cells enriched from blood (not recorded which). This rearrangement joins TRBV25-1 to TRBJ1-3; no definite D call. This receptor was taken from a man between 35 and 55 years old who had recovered from COVID-19. The CDR3, as DNA: TGTGCCAGCGTGGGGAGCTTCTCTGGAAACACCATATATTTT. It yields the protein CASVGSFSGNTIYF. The entire variable domain, with the rest obtained from reference TRBV25-1 and TRBJ1-3, is as follows: EADIYQTPRYLVIGTGKKITLECSQTMGHDKMYWYQQDPGMELHLIHYSYGVNSTEKGDLSSESTVSRIRTEHFPLTLESARPSHTSQYLCASVGSFSGNTIYFGEGSWLTVV.